Reported below is one T cell receptor beta chain. The antigen remains undetermined. These data belong to a study of lymphopenia after photon versus proton radiotherapy. Study conclusions and caveats: Survival link was tested only in deceased patients; proton benefit remains a possibility. Under photons, naive T cells and diversity fell while effector/memory populations rose. A bigger post-nadir fall in TCR diversity correlated inversely with survival time in deceased patients. Post-nadir diversity loss with photons came from oligoclonal expansion, particularly CD8+ Temra cells.

V was pared by 5 bases and J by 12 bases, with 13 bases of the junction left unmatched. The CDR3 is 14 amino acids. Germline V lookup: CDR1 SGHTA, CDR2 FQGNSA. Profiling relied on immunoSEQ multiplex PCR, and the TCRdb table lists in-frame clones only, not all of them. The repertoire includes 20,000 to 25,000 clones, around 90% of them detected once, and more than 8% sits in the top ten. The chain employs TRBV7-2 and TRBJ2-1; 7 bases align to TRBD2. Material: peripheral blood, obtained from a patient treated with proton-based radiotherapy. The TCR was taken from a woman aged 70 to 79 with pancreatic cancer. Some clones in this sample may be carry-over from other donors' samples. In DNA form, the CDR3 reads TGTGCCAGCAGCCTAGGAGCGGGGAGCGTAGTGCAGTTCTTC. Translated: CASSLGAGSVVQFF.